These T cell receptor beta chains were read from a single sample in a study of blood T cell repertoires in COVID-19. Profiled with immunoSEQ multiplex PCR; TCRdb holds only in-frame clones, not every one. The table has about 92,000 clones, roughly 72% seen once. The material sequenced was peripheral blood. Receptors originate from a woman aged 60-70 years in a cohort sampled during active or convalescent COVID-19. Each CDR3 is given with its conserved first and last residue. The order of the fields is clone size, D gene, J gene, V gene, CDR3 DNA, CDR3 protein. A D gene is named only where the DNA matches it firmly. Only part of the rows carry a size: once, few, many, or a class if the clone is expanded.

NA TRBD1 TRBJ1-5 TRBV19 TGTGCCAGTAGTATAGTGCCCCGACAGGGGAGTCTTCCCTTGTTTAGCAATCAGCCCCAGCATTTT CASSIVPRQGSLPLFSNQPQHF
NA TRBD2 TRBJ2-7 TRBV6-2/TRBV6-3 TGTGCCAGCAGTTACGCTAGCGGGAACTACGAGCAGTACTTC CASSYASGNYEQYF
few TRBD1 TRBJ1-1 TRBV5-1 TGCGCCAGCAGCCCCCGACAGGGGCTGAACACTGAAGCTTTCTTT CASSPRQGLNTEAFF
NA NA TRBJ2-3 TRBV6-5 TGTGCCAGCAAAGGGGGACGGTACACAGATACGCAGTATTTT CASKGGRYTDTQYF
NA NA TRBJ2-1 TRBV6-5 TGTGCCAGCAGCAGGACTTCCAGAGGGGGTGAGCAGTTCTTC CASSRTSRGGEQFF
NA TRBD1 TRBJ1-5 TRBV5-4 TGTGCCAGCCCCCAATTTGGCGGGACAGGGCCCCAGCCCCAGCATTTT CASPQFGGTGPQPQHF
NA NA TRBJ1-4 TRBV3-1/TRBV3-2 TGTGCCAGCAGCCAGTTAGGGGGTAGCCTAGAAAAACTGTTTTTT CASSQLGGSLEKLFF
NA NA TRBJ1-3 TRBV7-6 TGTGCCAGCAGACCTAGCGGGGGGACCCGAAACACCATATATTTT CASRPSGGTRNTIYF
NA TRBD1 TRBJ1-5 TRBV19 TGTGCCAGTAGTATAGGTCGGACAGGGCCGGAGCCCCAGCATTTT CASSIGRTGPEPQHF
NA NA TRBJ2-6 TRBV4-3 TGCGCCAGCAGCCAGGAGGGTTCTGGGGCCAACGTCCTGACTTTC CASSQEGSGANVLTF
NA TRBD2 TRBJ2-3 TRBV5-6 TGTGCCAGCACCTTGATAGCGGGGGGGAAAGATACGCAGTATTTT CASTLIAGGKDTQYF
NA NA TRBJ2-2 TRBV4-3 TGCGCCAGCAGCCAAGTTGTGGCCACCGGGGAGCTGTTTTTT CASSQVVATGELFF
NA TRBD1 TRBJ1-2 TRBV18 TGTGCCAGCTCACGGGAACGGGACAGGTTGGGATATGGCTACACCTTC CASSRERDRLGYGYTF
NA NA TRBJ1-5 TRBV6-5 TGTGCCAGCAGTTACTCGACCGGGGGCAATCAGCCCCAGCATTTT CASSYSTGGNQPQHF
NA NA TRBJ2-1 TRBV19 TGTGCCAGTAGTGTACCCGGGACAAGGTACCGCGGGGGAGGGTATGAGCAGTTCTTC CASSVPGTRYRGGGYEQFF
NA TRBD1 TRBJ2-1 TRBV4-3 TGCGCCAGCAGCCCGGACAGGGAGGTGGGCAATGAGCAGTTCTTC CASSPDREVGNEQFF
NA TRBD1 TRBJ1-3 TRBV5-1 TGCGCCAGCAGCGGGCAGGGGGAAAACACCATATATTTT CASSGQGENTIYF
NA TRBD1 TRBJ1-1 TRBV14 TGTGCCAGCAGCCAAGTGGTGGGGACAGGCACTGAAGCTTTCTTT CASSQVVGTGTEAFF
NA TRBD1 TRBJ2-3 TRBV3-1/TRBV3-2 TGTGCCAGCAGCCAAGAACGGACAGGAATGGGAGATACGCAGTATTTT CASSQERTGMGDTQYF
NA TRBD1 TRBJ2-7 TRBV30 TGTGCCTGGAGTTCGGACAGGGGGCGCGAGCAGTACTTC CAWSSDRGREQYF
NA NA TRBJ2-1 TRBV2 TGTGCCAGCAGTGGAGGCTCCTACAATGAGCAGTTCTTC CASSGGSYNEQFF
NA NA TRBJ1-4 TRBV7-8 TGTGCCAGCAGCTCGGGACTGACTAATGAAAAACTGTTTTTT CASSSGLTNEKLFF
few NA TRBJ1-2 TRBV6-5 TGTGCCAGCAGTTCAGGGACTCAGGGCTATGGCTACACCTTC CASSSGTQGYGYTF
NA NA TRBJ2-5 TRBV3-1/TRBV3-2 TGTGCCAGCAGCCATCTAACGGAGGGGCCGCGAGAGACCCAGTACTTC CASSHLTEGPRETQYF
NA TRBD1 TRBJ2-7 TRBV18 TGTGCCAGCTCACCTGGGACAGCTAACTACGAGCAGTACTTC CASSPGTANYEQYF